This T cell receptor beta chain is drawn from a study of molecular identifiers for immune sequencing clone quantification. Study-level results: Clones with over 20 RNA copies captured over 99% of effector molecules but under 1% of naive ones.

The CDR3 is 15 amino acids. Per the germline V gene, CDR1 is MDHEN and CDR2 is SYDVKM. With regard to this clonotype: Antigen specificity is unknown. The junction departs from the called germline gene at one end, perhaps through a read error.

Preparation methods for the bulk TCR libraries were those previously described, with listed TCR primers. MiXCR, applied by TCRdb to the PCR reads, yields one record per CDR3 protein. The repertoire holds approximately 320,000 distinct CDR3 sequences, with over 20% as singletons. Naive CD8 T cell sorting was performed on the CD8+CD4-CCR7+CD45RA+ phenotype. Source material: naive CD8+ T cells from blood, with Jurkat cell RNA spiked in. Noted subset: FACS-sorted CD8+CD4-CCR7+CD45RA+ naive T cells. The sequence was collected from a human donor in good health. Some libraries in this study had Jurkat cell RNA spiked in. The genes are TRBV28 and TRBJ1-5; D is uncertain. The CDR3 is CAGSSPDTSNQPQHF. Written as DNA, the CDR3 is TGTGCCGGCAGTTCCCCCGACACTAGCAATCAGCCCCAGCATTTT.